The rows below give T cell receptor beta chains drawn from one sample of a study of T cell responses to AZD1222 COVID-19 vaccine. The assay was immunoSEQ multiplex PCR, and TCRdb's table has in-frame clones only and misses some. The sample consists of 130,000 to 150,000 clones, more than 70% of them appearing once. Sample: peripheral blood, taken on day 0 of AZD1222 vaccination. The origin of the receptors is an adult in good health. The conserved cysteine and the conserved F or W are not part of the CDR3 here. Fields, in order: CDR3 protein, J gene, V gene.

ASSGGGPKVELF | TRBJ1-4 | TRBV28
AWSPFGQQPQH | TRBJ1-5 | TRBV30
ASSEALGGNTIY | TRBJ1-3 | TRBV6-1
ASSVSGGSDTQY | TRBJ2-3 | TRBV2
ASRDRGRGTEAF | TRBJ1-1 | TRBV19
ASSLTGTGGRTEAF | TRBJ1-1 | TRBV7-3
ASSSSSLYEQY | TRBJ2-7 | TRBV11-3
ASSLLDAVNSPLH | TRBJ1-6 | TRBV5-6
ASSYSLRYGYT | TRBJ1-2 | TRBV6-5
ASSSLMGGSYNEQF | TRBJ2-1 | TRBV7-3
ASTSGEAYEQY | TRBJ2-7 | TRBV28
ASMRNRRSGNTIY | TRBJ1-3 | TRBV27
ASSLTGEQY | TRBJ2-7 | TRBV7-2
ASGPGPLSYRGANVLT | TRBJ2-6 | TRBV6-4
ASSQRGQGASGAF | TRBJ1-1 | TRBV3-1/TRBV3-2
ASSPPGGRGAF | TRBJ1-1 | TRBV18
ASTRVGSDTQY | TRBJ2-3 | TRBV13
ATSDPRTGSTEAF | TRBJ1-1 | TRBV24-1
ASSLVTYGYT | TRBJ1-2 | TRBV7-2
ASSRDGNYGYT | TRBJ1-2 | TRBV19
ASSQRYRGTGELF | TRBJ2-2 | TRBV5-6
SVTDSVLVNYGYT | TRBJ1-2 | TRBV29-1
ASSLESSAGGHGYT | TRBJ1-2 | TRBV5-4
ATSGGTGYT | TRBJ1-2 | TRBV24-1
ASFGTGVDGYT | TRBJ1-2 | TRBV5-1
ASSLEGQNYT | TRBJ1-2 | TRBV12-3/TRBV12-4
ASRLGQGWVWTEAF | TRBJ1-1 | TRBV12-2
ASSLRGTQLAKNIQY | TRBJ2-4 | TRBV27
AISDWDRFNYGYT | TRBJ1-2 | TRBV10-3
ASSILYPSIEKLF | TRBJ1-4 | TRBV21-1
SASMRGAEAF | TRBJ1-1 | TRBV20-1
ASSLVGIYEQY | TRBJ2-7 | TRBV5-4
ASSPPNYRGNYT | TRBJ1-2 | TRBV18
ASRGGEDLAKNIQY | TRBJ2-4 | TRBV2
ASSPDQQHGEQY | TRBJ2-7 | TRBV18
ASSLAVQGGNPGELF | TRBJ2-2 | TRBV5-4
ASSEGGQVDTQY | TRBJ2-3 | TRBV4-2
ASSLEEGSYEQY | TRBJ2-7 | TRBV11-3
ASSINGEGRDYEQY | TRBJ2-7 | TRBV19
ASSFTGNTIY | TRBJ1-3 | TRBV12-3/TRBV12-4
ASSSGTGSTEAF | TRBJ1-1 | TRBV28
ASSSPSGGRAGELF | TRBJ2-2 | TRBV7-3
ASSDPSSYNEQF | TRBJ2-1 | TRBV25-1
ASRRVGQDHEQY | TRBJ2-7 | TRBV11-2
ASTPSNRNTGELF | TRBJ2-2 | TRBV7-3
ASSLGWVTSGNTIY | TRBJ1-3 | TRBV5-1